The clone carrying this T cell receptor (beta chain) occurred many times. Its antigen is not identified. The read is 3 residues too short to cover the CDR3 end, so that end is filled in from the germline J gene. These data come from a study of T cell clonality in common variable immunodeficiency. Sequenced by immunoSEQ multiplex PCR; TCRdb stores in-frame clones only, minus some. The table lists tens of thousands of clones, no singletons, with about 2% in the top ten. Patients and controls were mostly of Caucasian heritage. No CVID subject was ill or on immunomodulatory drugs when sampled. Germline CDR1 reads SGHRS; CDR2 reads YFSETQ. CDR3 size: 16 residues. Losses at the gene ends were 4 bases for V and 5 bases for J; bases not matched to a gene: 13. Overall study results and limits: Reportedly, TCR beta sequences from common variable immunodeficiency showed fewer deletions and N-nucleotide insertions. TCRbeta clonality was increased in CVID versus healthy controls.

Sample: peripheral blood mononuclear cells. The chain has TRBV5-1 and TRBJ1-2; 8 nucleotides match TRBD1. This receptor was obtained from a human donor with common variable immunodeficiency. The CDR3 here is CASSRDRYHDAYGYTF. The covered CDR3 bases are TGCGCCAGCAGCCGGGACAGGTATCACGACGCTTATGGC.